One and the same sample provided the 18 T cell receptor beta chains below, sequenced in a study of control samples from healthy donors and cancer patients. Here immunoSEQ multiplex PCR was the method, and the copy in TCRdb shows in-frame clones only, minus some. The data show roughly 130,000 clones, more than 90% seen once. Sequenced: blood. The receptors derive from a man aged 25-45 years in good health.

The chain has TRBV6-5 and TRBJ1-2, with D uncertain. The V end was cut by 6 bases, the J end by 6 bases, with 14 bases between. CDR1 and CDR2 (germline): MNHEY, SVGAGI. The CDR3 has 13 amino acids. The CDR3 bases are TGTGCCAGCAGCCGCACACTAACGGATGGCTACACCTTC. This sequence encodes CASSRTLTDGYTF.

The chain has TRBV27 and TRBJ2-7, with no clear D. V lost 2 bases to trimming and J lost 0 bases, with 5 bases between them. CDR3 length: 13 amino acids. CDR1 is MNHEY, CDR2 SMNVEV, per germline (reference sequence). The DNA of the CDR3 is TGTGCCAGCAGTTTAAGCGACTCCTACGAGCAGTACTTC. The encoded protein is CASSLSDSYEQYF.

V is TRBV2 and J is TRBJ1-2; D is undetermined. Germline V gene sequence: CDR1 SNHLY, CDR2 FYNNEI. V lost 7 bases, J lost 6 bases, and 15 bases lay in between. The CDR3 has 13 residues. CDR3 nucleotide sequence: TGTGCCAGCACTGTACGGGAACAAAATGGCTACACCTTC. Protein: CASTVREQNGYTF.

This chain connects TRBV6-5 to TRBJ2-1, with a possible D match to TRBD2 (5 bases). Germline loops: CDR1 MNHEY, CDR2 SVGAGI. Deletions cut 10 bases from V and 0 bases from J, with 13 bases between. The CDR3 extends over 14 amino acids. In DNA form, the CDR3 reads TGTGCCACTCTGTTGGGGAGCTCCTACAATGAGCAGTTCTTC. Its translation is CATLLGSSYNEQFF.

V is TRBV19 and J is TRBJ2-5, with 11 bases that match TRBD2. Germline lookup yields CDR1 LNHDA and CDR2 SQIVND (reference sequence). CDR3 size: 19 residues. The trim removed 3 bases at V and 5 bases at J, leaving 17 bases unmatched. CDR3 in DNA: TGTGCCAGTAGTATCGTCGGTAGCGGGAGGGGTTTTCTTAGTGAGACCCAGTACTTC. This encodes CASSIVGSGRGFLSETQYF. The full variable domain, its missing parts supplied by reference TRBV19 and TRBJ2-5, is DGGITQSPKYLFRKEGQNVTLSCEQNLNHDAMYWYRQDPGQGLRLIYYSQIVNDFQKGDIAEGYSVSREKKESFPLTVTSAQKNPTAFYLCASSIVGSGRGFLSETQYFGPGTRLLVL.

The J gene is TRBJ2-6, the V gene TRBV9; D is perhaps TRBD1 (6 bases). Trimming removed 3 bases at V and 0 bases at J, with 16 bases between. There are 18 residues in the CDR3. The germline CDR1 and CDR2 sequences are SGDLS and YYNGEE. The CDR3 coding sequence is TGTGCCAGCAGCGAGCCGGACAGAGAAAACTCTGGGGCCAACGTCCTGACTTTC. This codes for CASSEPDRENSGANVLTF.

This chain uses TRBV6-2 or TRBV6-3 with TRBJ2-7; D could derive from TRBD1 or TRBD2 (5 bases each). V shed 6 bases and J shed 3 bases, with 12 bases lying between them. Germline V CDR1 and CDR2: MNHEY, SVGEGT. This CDR3 spans 13 amino acids. This chain's CDR3 is CASSPGLFYEQYF. CDR3 DNA: TGTGCCAGCAGCCCGGGGCTGTTCTACGAGCAGTACTTC.

V is TRBV2 and J is TRBJ2-1, with 8 positions matching TRBD2. The CDR3 consists of 15 residues. The V segment lost 3 bases and the J segment 0 bases; nucleotides outside the gene matches: 1. Germline CDR1 reads SNHLY; CDR2 reads FYNNEI. The CDR3 region is CASSDAGGSYNEQFF. CDR3 in DNA: TGTGCCAGCAGTGACGCGGGAGGCTCCTACAATGAGCAGTTCTTC.

The chain carries TRBV29-1 and TRBJ1-2; D unclear. The germline CDR1 and CDR2 sequences are SQVTM and ANQGSEA. V lost 4 bases, J lost 5 bases, and 14 bases lay in between. CDR3 length: 13 residues. CDR3 sequence: CSVARGPGYGYTF. The CDR3 nucleotides are TGCAGCGTTGCCCGCGGGCCGGGGTATGGCTACACCTTC.

The chain uses TRBV30 and TRBJ2-3; 9 bases agree with TRBD2. This CDR3 is built from 16 residues. Unmatched junction bases numbered 8, after V lost 0 bases and J lost 4 bases. Germline V gene data show CDR1 as GTSNPN and CDR2 as SVGIG (reference sequence). CDR3 region: CAWSVLAGGGADTQYF. The CDR3 DNA reads TGTGCCTGGAGTGTACTAGCGGGTGGGGGCGCAGATACGCAGTATTTT.

The chain recombines TRBV7-3 with TRBJ2-2; D is uncertain. CDR3 length: 14 amino acids. The V gene lost 0 bases and the J gene lost 5 bases, with 7 bases spanning the gap. Germline loops: CDR1 SGHTA, CDR2 FQGTGA. CDR3 coding DNA: TGTGCCAGCAGCTTAACAAGGCAGACCGGGGAGCTGTTTTTT. Translating gives CASSLTRQTGELFF.

The rearrangement joins TRBV7-9 to TRBJ2-4; weak D call: TRBD2 (5 bases). V lost 1 base to trimming and J lost 1 base, with 14 bases between them. Per the germline V gene, CDR1 is SEHNR and CDR2 is FQNEAQ (reference sequence). There are 17 residues in the CDR3. In DNA, the CDR3 is TGTGCCAGCAGCTTAGACCCCCCCGGGATGGCCAAAAACATTCAGTACTTC. It codes for CASSLDPPGMAKNIQYF.

The CDR3 bases are TGTGCCATCAGTATCGGGACCCACCCGGATACGCAGTATTTT. Its translation: CAISIGTHPDTQYF. The chain has TRBV10-3 and TRBJ2-3; D might be TRBD1 or TRBD2, each matching 5 bases. V lost 5 bases, J lost 6 bases, and 15 bases lay in between. The V gene's germline CDR1 is ENHRY and CDR2 SYGVKD. The CDR3 runs to 14 residues.

The rearrangement uses TRBV28 and TRBJ2-2; 10 bases fit TRBD1. CDR3 length equals 15 residues. Germline V CDR1 and CDR2: MDHEN, SYDVKM. J was trimmed by 4 bases and V by 5 bases; bases with no gene match: 4. The CDR3 protein is CASSPTGGITGELFF. CDR3 coding DNA: TGTGCCAGCAGTCCGACAGGGGGCATCACCGGGGAGCTGTTTTTT.

This chain connects TRBV6-2 or TRBV6-3 to TRBJ2-7, with 8 bases identical to TRBD1. The V segment lost 4 bases and the J segment 2 bases; nucleotides outside the gene matches: 7. This CDR3 spans 15 amino acids. The germline V gene has CDR1 MNHEY and CDR2 SVGEGT. The CDR3 is CASSFPGQATYEQYF. The CDR3 DNA reads TGTGCCAGCAGTTTCCCGGGACAGGCGACCTACGAGCAGTACTTC.

V and J are TRBV20-1 and TRBJ2-2; TRBD1 matches at 8 bases. CDR1 is DFQATT, CDR2 SNEGSKA, per germline (reference sequence). The V segment lost 7 bases and the J segment 5 bases; nucleotides outside the gene matches: 0. The CDR3 has 11 amino acids. The CDR3 nucleotides read TGCAGTGACAGGGGGACCGGGGAGCTGTTTTTT. Protein product: CSDRGTGELFF.

This clone was detected only once. The chain couples TRBV7-2 to TRBJ2-7; perhaps TRBD1 as D (5 bases). The V gene's germline CDR1 is SGHTA and CDR2 FQGNSA. Trimming pared 1 base from V and 3 bases from J, leaving 16 bases between. The CDR3 runs 16 residues. CDR3 sequence reads: CASSLETWGLDYEQYF. As DNA, the CDR3 is TGTGCCAGCAGCTTAGAAACATGGGGCCTAGACTACGAGCAGTACTTC.

The chain links TRBV6-6 to TRBJ2-1; TRBD1 agrees at 8 bases. The V segment lost 3 bases and the J segment 7 bases; nucleotides outside the gene matches: 8. This CDR3 contains 15 residues. The V gene's germline CDR1 is MNHNY and CDR2 SVGAGI (reference sequence). This CDR3 reads CASSYYGQGKNEQFF. CDR3 nucleotide sequence: TGTGCCAGCAGTTATTACGGACAGGGAAAGAATGAGCAGTTCTTC.